Following are 32 T cell receptor beta chains from one sample sequenced in a study of molecular identifiers for immune sequencing clone quantification. MiXCR, applied by TCRdb to the PCR reads, yields one record per CDR3 protein. The repertoire consists of about 500,000 distinct CDR3 sequences, with 25% occurring once and the leading ten covering approximately 0.8%. The material sequenced was naive CD8+ T cells from blood, with Jurkat cell RNA spiked in. Subset here: FACS-sorted CD8+CD4-CCR7+CD45RA+ naive T cells. Receptors originate from a human donor in good health. Some libraries in this study had Jurkat cell RNA spiked in.

This chain links TRBV7-9 with TRBJ2-1, with 11 bases lining up with TRBD2. The CDR3 is 13 amino acids. Germline trimming cut 10 bases from V and 8 bases from J; bases unmatched to any gene: 7. Germline loops: CDR1 SEHNR, CDR2 FQNEAQ (reference sequence). DNA for the CDR3: TGTGCCACCAATAGCGGGAGGGGTGATGAGCAGTTCTTC. Amino acid sequence: CATNSGRGDEQFF.

The chain has TRBV7-2 and TRBJ1-5; no clear D. CDR1 and CDR2 from the germline V gene are SGHTA and FQGNSA. V dropped 8 bases and J dropped 1 base, with 9 bases sitting between them. The length of the CDR3 is 13 residues. The CDR3 sequence: CASGPGSNQPQHF. CDR3 nucleotide sequence: TGTGCCAGCGGCCCCGGCAGCAATCAGCCCCAGCATTTT.

This chain joins TRBV2 and TRBJ2-7; 8 bases are shared with TRBD2. This CDR3 comprises 14 residues. V lost 2 bases, J lost 3 bases, and 3 bases stayed unmatched. CDR1 and CDR2 from the germline V gene are SNHLY and FYNNEI. CDR3 residues: CASSEQRGLYEQYF. The DNA of the CDR3 is TGTGCCAGCAGTGAACAGCGGGGGCTCTACGAGCAGTACTTC.

A note on this clonotype: The CDR3 end shows no conserved phenylalanine or tryptophan, and so a read error is likely. The rearrangement links TRBV15 to TRBJ2-1, with D possibly being TRBD1 (5 bases). Deletions cut 4 bases from V and 9 bases from J, with 10 bases between. From germline, CDR1 is LNHNV and CDR2 YYDKDF (reference sequence). This CDR3 is 12 amino acids long. The DNA of the CDR3 is TGTGCCACCAGCACCAGGGAAGGTGAGCAGTTCCTC. This codes for CATSTREGEQFL.

This clonotype came up a few times. This sequence joins TRBV24-1 and TRBJ2-1, with D unclear. V was clipped by 1 base and J by 6 bases, with 6 bases between them. Germline-derived CDR1 and CDR2 are KGHDR and SFDVKD. This CDR3 region has 13 residues. The CDR3 DNA follows: TGTGCCACCAGTGATTTCAACAGCAATGAGCAGTTCTTC. Translation: CATSDFNSNEQFF.

The table lists this clonotype with a few counts. The rearrangement uses TRBV21-1 and TRBJ2-7; the D call TRBD1 from the table was never checked on the DNA. TRBV21-1 is recorded as a pseudogene. CDR3 length: 14 residues. This chain's CDR3 is CASNPLVGAGEQYF. The CDR3, as DNA: TGTGCCAGCAACCCTCTGGTGGGGGCAGGGGAGCAGTACTTC.

This clonotype has more than one count but fewer than ten. The chain carries TRBV2 and TRBJ2-7; no definite D call. The CDR3 loop spans 12 amino acids. V lost 3 bases, J lost 5 bases, and 8 bases lay in between. Looked up from germline, CDR1 is SNHLY and CDR2 is FYNNEI. This CDR3 is CASSDERNEQYF. CDR3 sequence (DNA): TGTGCCAGCAGTGACGAGAGAAACGAGCAGTACTTC.

The rearrangement joins TRBV19 to TRBJ1-1, with D hard to call. Germline loops: CDR1 LNHDA, CDR2 SQIVND (reference sequence). V lost 7 bases to trimming and J lost 3 bases, with 12 bases between them. The CDR3 consists of 13 residues. CDR3 bases: TGTGCCAGTACCCCCGTTCTACACACTGAAGCTTTCTTT. Translation gives CASTPVLHTEAFF.

In its sample, this clonotype was seen a few times. This chain joins TRBV12-3 or TRBV12-4 and TRBJ1-1, with 8 bases aligning to TRBD1. The CDR3 is made up of 15 amino acids. The V gene end was trimmed by 2 bases and the J gene end by 0 bases; junction bases not matched to a gene: 2. This CDR3 is CASSLTGGLNTEAFF. For the CDR3, the DNA is TGTGCCAGCAGTTTAACAGGGGGGCTGAACACTGAAGCTTTCTTT.

Ten or more counts support this clonotype. The rearrangement links TRBV14 to TRBJ2-7; D is undetermined. Between the trimmed V and J ends, which lost 2 bases and 0 bases, there was a span of 11 bases. Germline CDR1 is SGHDN and CDR2 is FVKESK. The CDR3 loop spans 15 amino acids. CDR3 amino acids: CASSQSQASSYEQYF. CDR3 DNA: TGTGCCAGCAGCCAATCCCAGGCCAGCTCCTACGAGCAGTACTTC.

J is TRBJ2-5 and V is TRBV2; D might be TRBD2 (5 bases). Per the germline V gene, CDR1 is SNHLY and CDR2 is FYNNEI. The CDR3 runs 16 residues. V lost 0 bases and J 1 base, leaving 12 bases between the germline ends. The CDR3 spells CASSEAGDYLQETQYF. The CDR3 DNA reads TGTGCCAGCAGTGAAGCGGGTGACTATCTCCAAGAGACCCAGTACTTC.

The rearrangement links TRBV12-3 or TRBV12-4 to TRBJ2-2; D unclear. Trimming stripped 6 bases from V and 0 bases from J, with 11 bases between. This CDR3 is built from 15 residues. As DNA, the CDR3 is TGTGCCAGCAGCGCGACACCAGCGAACACCGGGGAGCTGTTTTTT. It encodes CASSATPANTGELFF.

Remarks on this clonotype: It may be a read error: a sequence one base away is much more abundant. The CDR3 carries no conserved terminal phenylalanine or tryptophan, so it likely arises from a read error. The V and J genes are TRBV4-1 and TRBJ2-7; D not certain. The CDR3 is 12 amino acids. The germline V gene has CDR1 MGHRA and CDR2 YSYEKL. V was cut by 2 bases and J by 2 bases, with 4 bases left in between. The CDR3 reads CASSQSPYEQYL. In DNA, the CDR3 is TGCGCCAGCAGCCAAAGCCCCTACGAGCAGTACTTA.

The table lists this clonotype with a few counts. The CDR3 spells CASGMGGYNQPQHF. CDR3 in DNA: TGTGCCAGCGGGATGGGGGGGTACAATCAGCCCCAGCATTTT. The rearrangement joins TRBV2 to TRBJ1-5, with TRBD1 as a possible D gene (5 bases). Trimming took 8 bases from V and 3 from J, leaving 14 bases between them. The germline gives CDR1 SNHLY, CDR2 FYNNEI. The CDR3 covers 14 residues.

The sample holds many counts of this clonotype. The rearrangement links TRBV29-1 to TRBJ2-1; 8 bases are shared with TRBD2. CDR1 SQVTM and CDR2 ANQGSEA come from the germline V gene. With V trimmed by 8 bases and J by 16 bases, 13 bases remained unmatched. CDR3 size: 11 residues. The CDR3 reads CSPSAGTRRFF. The CDR3 bases are TGCAGCCCGAGCGCCGGGACTAGAAGATTCTTC.

Notes on this clonotype: A much larger clone differs by one base, so this may be a read error. V is TRBV28 and J is TRBJ1-5; perhaps TRBD1 as D (5 bases). In germline, CDR1 is MDHEN, CDR2 SYDVKM. V dropped 7 bases and J dropped 5 bases, with 18 bases sitting between them. The CDR3 consists of 15 residues. The CDR3 DNA follows: TGTGCCAGCACAGGACGCGAGGGACCTTATCAGCCCCAGCATTTT. It translates to CASTGREGPYQPQHF. Complete variable domain (other parts from reference TRBV28 and TRBJ1-5): DVKVTQSSRYLVKRTGEKVFLECVQDMDHENMFWYRQDPGLGLRLIYFSYDVKMKEKGDIPEGYSVSREKKERFSLILESASTNQTSMYLCASTGREGPYQPQHFGDGTRLSIL.

With regard to this clonotype: This may stem from a read error, because a much larger clone lies one nucleotide away. V gene TRBV7-6 combines with J gene TRBJ2-3; 12 nucleotides align to TRBD2. Looked up from germline, CDR1 is SGHVS and CDR2 is FNYEAQ. This CDR3 contains 14 residues. The CDR3 reads CASSLAGGPAGLYF. The DNA of the CDR3 is TGTGCCAGCAGCCTAGCGGGGGGGCCCGCCGGTTTGTATTTT.

A word on this clonotype: The junction and the germline gene differ at one end; a read error may be behind it. V gene TRBV20-1 combines with J gene TRBJ2-5, with 7 bases aligning to TRBD2. Germline assignment: CDR1 DFQATT and CDR2 SNEGSKA (reference sequence). CDR3 length equals 17 residues. This CDR3 reads CSATSWEAGLGKEPQYF. CDR3 sequence (DNA): TGCAGTGCTACAAGCTGGGAAGCGGGACTGGGTAAAGAGCCCCAGTACTTC.

This rearrangement joins TRBV7-9 to TRBJ2-1, with D unresolved. The CDR3 spans 15 residues. Looked up from germline, CDR1 is SEHNR and CDR2 is FQNEAQ (reference sequence). V was cut by 2 bases and J by 9 bases, with 17 bases left in between. The CDR3: CASSLPYGEPGEQFF. The CDR3 DNA reads as TGTGCCAGCAGCTTACCGTATGGCGAGCCCGGTGAGCAGTTCTTC.

Turning to this clonotype: Compared with germline, one end of the junction differs, possibly owing to a read error. The chain is built from TRBV28 and TRBJ2-7, with TRBD2 as a possible D gene (6 bases). The CDR3 totals 14 residues. Germline lookup yields CDR1 MDHEN and CDR2 SYDVKM. CDR3 bases: TGTGCCAGCAGTCGCAGTGCCGGGAGCTACGCGCAGTACTTC. Amino acid sequence: CASSRSAGSYAQYF. The full variable domain, completed using reference TRBV28 and TRBJ2-7, is DVKVTQSSRYLVKRTGEKVFLECVQDMDHENMFWYRQDPGLGLRLIYFSYDVKMKEKGDIPEGYSVSREKKERFSLILESASTNQTSMYLCASSRSAGSYAQYFGPGTRLTVT.

This clonotype has just a few counts. The V gene is TRBV7-9, the J gene TRBJ2-3; D could derive from TRBD1 or TRBD2 (5 bases each). V was shortened by 5 bases and J by 3 bases, with 18 bases between the two germline ends. Per the germline V gene, CDR1 is SEHNR and CDR2 is FQNEAQ (reference sequence). The CDR3 totals 16 residues. CDR3 sequence reads: CASSPLGLGTTDTQYF. CDR3 coding DNA: TGTGCCAGCAGCCCCCTCGGATTGGGGACGACAGATACGCAGTATTTT.

This clonotype was recorded a few times. This chain connects TRBV12-3 or TRBV12-4 to TRBJ2-1; the D gene is possibly TRBD2 (5 bases). The CDR3 consists of 14 residues. Trimming stripped 4 bases from V and 3 bases from J, with 10 bases between. The CDR3, as DNA: TGTGCCAGCAGTTCCAGCGGAGACTACAATGAGCAGTTCTTC. Residues: CASSSSGDYNEQFF.

The rearrangement links TRBV7-9 to TRBJ2-1; TRBD1 agrees at 8 bases. The CDR3 sequence is 15 residues long. J gave up 6 bases and V 2 bases, and 6 bases lay outside the gene matches. Germline V CDR1 and CDR2: SEHNR, FQNEAQ (reference sequence). The CDR3 DNA is TGTGCCAGCAGCTTACCCCGGACAGGGATCAATGAGCAGTTCTTC. As protein: CASSLPRTGINEQFF.

This clonotype was seen many times. The V and J genes are TRBV20-1 and TRBJ2-3, with D perhaps matching TRBD2 (5 bases). The germline CDR1 and CDR2 sequences are DFQATT and SNEGSKA (reference sequence). The CDR3 loop spans 15 amino acids. The V gene lost 6 bases and the J gene lost 0 bases, with 16 bases spanning the gap. The CDR3 region is CSAPDFEESTDTQYF. The CDR3 bases are TGCAGTGCCCCGGACTTCGAAGAGAGCACAGATACGCAGTATTTT.

The CDR3 loop reads CASSKGWQDLNYEQYF. The CDR3 DNA reads TGTGCCAGCAGCAAAGGGTGGCAGGACCTAAACTACGAGCAGTACTTC. The chain uses TRBV21-1 and TRBJ2-7. TRBV21-1 is labeled a pseudogene. CDR3 length: 16 amino acids.

This clonotype was counted only a few times. The chain has TRBV13 and TRBJ2-1; no firm D call. V lost 4 bases and J lost 0, with 16 bases in between. Germline CDR1 PRHDT, CDR2 FYEKMQ (reference sequence). The CDR3 totals 17 residues. In DNA, the CDR3 is TGTGCCAGCAGCTCTATCCAGACACAGAGCTCCTACAATGAGCAGTTCTTC. As protein: CASSSIQTQSSYNEQFF. Variable domain in full (rest from reference TRBV13 and TRBJ2-1): AAGVIQSPRHLIKEKRETATLKCYPIPRHDTVYWYQQGPGQDPQFLISFYEKMQSDKGSIPDRFSAQQFSDYHSELNMSSLELGDSALYFCASSSIQTQSSYNEQFFGPGTRLTVL.

This clonotype was counted between two and nine times. This chain connects TRBV4-2 to TRBJ2-6; 9 bases match TRBD1. The CDR3 covers 16 residues. Germline CDR1 reads LGHNA; CDR2 reads YNFKEQ. The V segment lost 1 base and the J segment 4 bases; nucleotides outside the gene matches: 2. The CDR3 nucleotides are TGTGCCAGCAGCCAAGGACAGGGGGTCGGGGCCAACGTCCTGACTTTC. It specifies CASSQGQGVGANVLTF.

This chain connects TRBV6-5 to TRBJ2-7; TRBD1 aligns across 7 bases. Germline CDR1 and CDR2: MNHEY and SVGAGI. The V gene end was trimmed by 2 bases and the J gene end by 0 bases; junction bases not matched to a gene: 4. The CDR3 is 15 amino acids. CDR3 protein: CASSYDRVGSYEQYF. The CDR3 nucleotides are TGTGCCAGCAGTTACGACAGGGTGGGCTCCTACGAGCAGTACTTC.

This clonotype was seen only once. This clone may be a read error of a much larger clone one base away. This chain joins TRBV6-6 and TRBJ2-1; TRBD2 aligns across 8 bases. Germline loops: CDR1 MNHNY, CDR2 SVGAGI (reference sequence). There are 12 residues in the CDR3. CDR3 nucleotides: TGTGCCAGCAGTTACCCGGGACCCGGGGGGGCCTTC. Translation: CASSYPGPGGAF.

This clonotype appeared a few times. The chain uses TRBV4-1 and TRBJ2-7; D is possibly TRBD1 (6 bases). The CDR3 loop spans 16 amino acids. Between the trimmed V and J ends, which lost 5 bases and 5 bases, there was a span of 22 bases. The germline gives CDR1 MGHRA, CDR2 YSYEKL. This chain's CDR3 is CASSTLHRAPYNEQYF. The CDR3 DNA sequence: TGCGCCAGCAGCACACTTCACAGGGCCCCATACAACGAGCAGTACTTC.

Turning to this clonotype: A single base separates this from a much larger clone, so it may be a read error. The gene calls are TRBV23-1 and TRBJ2-3; tentative D call: TRBD1 (6 bases). TRBV23-1 falls under the ORF class, with uncertain function. This CDR3 is 13 amino acids long. For the CDR3, the DNA is TGCGCCAGCAAGTACAGGGAAGGAGATACGCAGGATTTT. Translating gives CASKYREGDTQDF.

The chain is built from TRBV27 and TRBJ1-1; a possible D gene is TRBD1 (6 bases). With 3 bases removed from V and 11 bases from J, the gap between germline ends came to 16 bases. Germline loops: CDR1 MNHEY, CDR2 SMNVEV (reference sequence). The CDR3 runs to 13 residues. The CDR3 nucleotides read TGTGCCAGCAGTTTTCGGACAGCCGCTGGGGCTTTCTTT. Translation: CASSFRTAAGAFF.